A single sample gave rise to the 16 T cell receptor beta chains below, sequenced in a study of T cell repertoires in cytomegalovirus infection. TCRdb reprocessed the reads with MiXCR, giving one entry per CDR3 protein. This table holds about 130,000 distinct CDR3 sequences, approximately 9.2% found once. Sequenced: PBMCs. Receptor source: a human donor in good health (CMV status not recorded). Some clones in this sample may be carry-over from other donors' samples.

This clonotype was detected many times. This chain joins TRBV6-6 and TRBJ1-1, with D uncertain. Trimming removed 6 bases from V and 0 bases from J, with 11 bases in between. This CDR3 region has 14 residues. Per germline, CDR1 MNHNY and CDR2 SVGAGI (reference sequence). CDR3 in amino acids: CASSPPGVNTEAFF. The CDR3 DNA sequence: TGTGCCAGCAGCCCCCCCGGGGTGAACACTGAAGCTTTCTTT.

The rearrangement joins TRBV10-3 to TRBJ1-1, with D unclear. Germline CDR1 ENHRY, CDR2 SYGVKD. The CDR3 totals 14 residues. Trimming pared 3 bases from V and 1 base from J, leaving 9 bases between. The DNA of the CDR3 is TGTGCCATCAGTGACCTCGCCGGGAACACTGAAGCTTTCTTT. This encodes CAISDLAGNTEAFF.

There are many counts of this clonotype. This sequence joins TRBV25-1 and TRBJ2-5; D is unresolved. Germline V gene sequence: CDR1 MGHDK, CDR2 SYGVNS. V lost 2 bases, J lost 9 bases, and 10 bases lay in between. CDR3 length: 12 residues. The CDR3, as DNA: TGTGCCAGCAGTGAACTAGGCCGCCCCCAGTACTTC. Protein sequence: CASSELGRPQYF.

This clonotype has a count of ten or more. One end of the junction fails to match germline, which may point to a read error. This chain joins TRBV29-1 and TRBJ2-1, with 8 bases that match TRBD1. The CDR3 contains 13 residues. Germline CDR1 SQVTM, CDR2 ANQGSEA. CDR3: CSVGGQVHNGQFF. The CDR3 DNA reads TGCAGCGTGGGGGGACAGGTTCACAATGGGCAGTTCTTC.

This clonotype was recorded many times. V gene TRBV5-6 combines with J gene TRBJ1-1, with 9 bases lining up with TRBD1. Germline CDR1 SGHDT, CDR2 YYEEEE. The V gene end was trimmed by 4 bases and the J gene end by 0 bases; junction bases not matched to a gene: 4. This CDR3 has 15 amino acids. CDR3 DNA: TGTGCCAGCAGCGAAGGACAGGGGATGAACACTGAAGCTTTCTTT. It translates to CASSEGQGMNTEAFF.

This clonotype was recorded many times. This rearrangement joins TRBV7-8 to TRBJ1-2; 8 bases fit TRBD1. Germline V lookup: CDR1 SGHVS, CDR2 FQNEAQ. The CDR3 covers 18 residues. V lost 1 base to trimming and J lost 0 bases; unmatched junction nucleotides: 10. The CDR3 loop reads CASSLVREGTGANYGYTF. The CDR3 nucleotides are TGTGCCAGCAGCTTAGTTCGGGAAGGGACAGGAGCTAACTATGGCTACACCTTC.

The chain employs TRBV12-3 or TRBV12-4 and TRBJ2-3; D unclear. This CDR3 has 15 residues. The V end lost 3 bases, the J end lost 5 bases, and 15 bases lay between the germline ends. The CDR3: CASSFLNFWKDTQYF. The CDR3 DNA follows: TGTGCCAGCAGTTTCTTGAACTTCTGGAAAGATACGCAGTATTTT.

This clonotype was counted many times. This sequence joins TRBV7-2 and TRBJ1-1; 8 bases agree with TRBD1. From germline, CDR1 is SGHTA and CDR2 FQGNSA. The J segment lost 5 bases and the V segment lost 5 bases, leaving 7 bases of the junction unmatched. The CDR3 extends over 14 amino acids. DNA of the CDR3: TGTGCCAGCAGCGCGACAGGGGATAGGACTGAAGCTTTCTTT. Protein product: CASSATGDRTEAFF.

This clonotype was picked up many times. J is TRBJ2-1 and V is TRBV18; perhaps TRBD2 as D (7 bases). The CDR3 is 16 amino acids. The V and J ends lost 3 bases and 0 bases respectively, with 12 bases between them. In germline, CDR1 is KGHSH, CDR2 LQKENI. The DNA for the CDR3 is TGTGCCAGCTCACCCTGGGGGGGCAACTCCTACAATGAGCAGTTCTTC. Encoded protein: CASSPWGGNSYNEQFF. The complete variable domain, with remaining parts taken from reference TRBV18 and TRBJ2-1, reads NAGVMQNPRHLVRRRGQEARLRCSPMKGHSHVYWYRQLPEEGLKFMVYLQKENIIDESGMPKERFSAEFPKEGPSILRIQQVVRGDSAAYFCASSPWGGNSYNEQFFGPGTRLTVL.

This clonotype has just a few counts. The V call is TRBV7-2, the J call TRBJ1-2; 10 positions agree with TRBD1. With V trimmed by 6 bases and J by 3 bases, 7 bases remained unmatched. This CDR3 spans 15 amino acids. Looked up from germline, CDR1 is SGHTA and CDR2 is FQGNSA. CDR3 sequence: CASSTVGTGDYGYTF. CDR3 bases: TGTGCCAGCAGTACGGTGGGGACAGGGGACTATGGCTACACCTTC.

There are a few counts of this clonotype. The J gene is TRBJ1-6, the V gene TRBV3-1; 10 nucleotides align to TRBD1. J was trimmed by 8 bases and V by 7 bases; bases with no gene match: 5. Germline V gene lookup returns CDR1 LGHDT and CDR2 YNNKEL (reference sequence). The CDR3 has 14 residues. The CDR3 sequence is CASTRDRGYSPLHF. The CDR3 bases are TGTGCCAGCACCCGGGACAGGGGTTATTCACCCCTCCACTTT.

The CDR3 reads CASSRRRTDAYEQYF. For the CDR3, the DNA is TGTGCCAGCAGCCGAAGGCGGACAGACGCCTACGAGCAGTACTTC. The rearrangement uses TRBV2 and TRBJ2-7; D possibly corresponds to TRBD1 (6 bases). The CDR3 is made up of 15 amino acids. Trimming took 6 bases from V and 2 from J, leaving 17 bases between them. Germline CDR1 reads SNHLY; CDR2 reads FYNNEI. The whole variable domain, remainder taken from reference TRBV2 and TRBJ2-7, is EPEVTQTPSHQVTQMGQEVILRCVPISNHLYFYWYRQILGQKVEFLVSFYNNEISEKSEIFDDQFSVERPDGSNFTLKIRSTKLEDSAMYFCASSRRRTDAYEQYFGPGTRLTVT.

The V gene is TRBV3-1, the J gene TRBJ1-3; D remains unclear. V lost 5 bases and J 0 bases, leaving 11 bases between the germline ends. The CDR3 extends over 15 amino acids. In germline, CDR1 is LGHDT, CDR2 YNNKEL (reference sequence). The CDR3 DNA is TGTGCCAGCAGCTTGCCCAGGAGCTCTGGAAACACCATATATTTT. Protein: CASSLPRSSGNTIYF.

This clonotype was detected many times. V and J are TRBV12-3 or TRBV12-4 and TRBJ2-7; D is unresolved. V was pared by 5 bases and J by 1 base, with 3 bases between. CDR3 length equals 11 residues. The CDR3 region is CASSKSYEQYF. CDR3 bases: TGTGCCAGCAGTAAATCCTACGAGCAGTACTTC.

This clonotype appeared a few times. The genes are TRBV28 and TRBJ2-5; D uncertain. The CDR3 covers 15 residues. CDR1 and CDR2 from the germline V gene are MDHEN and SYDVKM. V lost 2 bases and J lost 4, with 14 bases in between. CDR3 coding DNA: TGTGCCAGCAGTTTACCCTTGCGCAGCCCAGAGACCCAGTACTTC. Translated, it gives CASSLPLRSPETQYF.

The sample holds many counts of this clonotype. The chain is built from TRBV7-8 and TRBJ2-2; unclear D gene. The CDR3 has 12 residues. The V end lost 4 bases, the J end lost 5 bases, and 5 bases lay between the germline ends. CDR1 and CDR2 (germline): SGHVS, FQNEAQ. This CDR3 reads CASSSGTGELFF. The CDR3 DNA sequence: TGTGCCAGCAGCTCCGGAACCGGGGAGCTGTTTTTT.